The following is a TCR beta chain sequence with its context. Its specific antigen is unknown. A junction boundary mismatches the germline segment, possibly from a read error. TCRbeta CDR3 regions were amplified from genomic DNA by means of the immunoSEQ Assay, a bias-controlled multiplex PCR. The authors processed their data as follows. Within the assay, amplification of reference gene primers was used to estimate how many nucleated cells each sample contained. Sequence reads were collapsed and filtered to measure the absolute abundance of every unique TCRbeta CDR3 rearrangement. Productive Simpson clonality was computed per sample as the square root of Simpson's diversity index over productive rearrangements. What TCRdb holds here is the immuneACCESS table cut down to in-frame rearrangements. Part of the clones is not present; checked against another copy, under half of the missing clones reflect an unresolved V gene, and the others are unexplained. The DNA was the basis for D and trimming; V, J and clone size are from that table. A total of roughly 15,000 clones appear in this sample, 70% to 90% of them only once. Together, the top ten hold around 16% of the sample.

Each collaborating institution followed its own protocols to collect whole blood in K2EDTA tubes. Collaborator samples were shipped for TCRbeta analysis as frozen whole blood, isolated PBMCs, or DNA extracted from either sample type. These data originate in a study of blood T cell repertoires in COVID-19 (dated by TCRdb to the early 2020s). Some background on the complete study: Collaborator samples came from the United States, Italy and Spain and covered acute and convalescent phases of COVID-19. The material from the prospective study consisted of cDNA or gDNA derived from T cells, B-cell-depleted T cells, or PBMCs. The dataset comprised deeply sampled blood TCRbeta repertoires from subjects exposed to, actively infected with, or recovered from COVID-19. The repertoires were released in a freely available public database meant as a resource for research on the immune response to SARS-CoV-2. The samples were drawn from the first 160 participants of the ongoing ImmuneRACE study and from about 1,200 subjects provided by 6 global collaborators. Sample metadata almost always included a de-identified subject ID, COVID-19 status, age in years and sex. HLA class I and class II types, where available, came from metadata supplied by the sample provider rather than from assay-based typing. Beyond this particular receptor, the publication reports: How much clinical and demographic metadata was included differed by source and by participant, and the metadata was provided uncurated.

There are 14 amino acids in the CDR3, from cysteine to phenylalanine inclusive. The CDR3 DNA has 42 bases and is translated from base 1. The germline V gene sets CDR1 to ENHRY and CDR2 to SYGVKD. The material sequenced was peripheral blood. The V gene is TRBV10-3 and the J gene is TRBJ1-2; TRBD1 could be the D gene, as 5 bases match. This TCR was recovered from a human donor in a cohort sampled during active COVID-19. In nucleotides, the sequence is TGTGCCATCAGTCAGTCGAGTCAGGGCTATGGCTACACCTTC. Its protein product is CAISQSSQGYGYTF.